This TCR beta chain originates from a study of blood T cell repertoires in COVID-19. Study overall: Sites across the United States, Italy and Spain contributed samples from acute and convalescent COVID-19. In each case, the material was cDNA or gDNA derived from T cells, B-cell-depleted T cells, or PBMCs.

Per the original data handling: Amplification of reference gene primers was used by the study to estimate nucleated cell counts. Sequencing was performed with immunoSEQ multiplex PCR; in TCRdb, only in-frame clones are kept and a portion is missing. Clone size and V and J calls were adopted from that table, with D and trimming inferred from the DNA. The sample shows around 100,000 clones, around four fifths of them seen only once. CDR3 length: 14 amino acids. Germline CDR1 KGHSH, CDR2 LQKENI. Trimming shortened V by 5 bases and J by 7 bases, and 15 bases separated the two germline ends. The clonotype originates from a man in his fifties or sixties with active or convalescent COVID-19. The chain joins TRBV18 to TRBJ2-1; possible D gene TRBD2, 6 bases. Sequencing input: peripheral blood. CDR3 DNA sequence: TGTGCCAGCTCAGGTTCGCGCGGGAAGAATGAGCAGTTCTTC. Translation gives CASSGSRGKNEQFF.